The 23 T cell receptor beta chains given below trace back to one sample, sequenced in a study of human T cells and chemical hapten exposure. The time point: pre-sensitization, week 0. Treatment noted: therapeutic diphenylcyclopropenone sensitization with weekly scalp DPC. One entry per CDR3 protein results from TCRdb running MiXCR on the RACE reads. The sample contains about 350,000 distinct CDR3 sequences, about 5.4% of which appear only once. The sample consisted of whole blood, taken in connection with sensitization to the hapten diphenylcyclopropenone (DPC). All receptors derive from a woman aged 18-30 years with alopecia areata. Some clones in this sample may be carry-over from other donors' samples.

The V call is TRBV2, the J call TRBJ1-1; D is ambiguous. V was shortened by 5 bases and J by 5 bases, with 12 bases between the two germline ends. Germline V gene data show CDR1 as SNHLY and CDR2 as FYNNEI. The CDR3 is made up of 13 amino acids. CDR3 bases: TGTGCCAGCAGTCAAAACGGAAATACTGAAGCTTTCTTT. It codes for CASSQNGNTEAFF.

A few counts support this clonotype. V usage is TRBV5-4 and J usage is TRBJ2-7; D could derive from TRBD1 or TRBD2 (5 bases each). The CDR3 extends over 14 amino acids. V lost 1 base and J 1 base, leaving 9 bases between the germline ends. Per germline, CDR1 SGHNT and CDR2 YYREEE (reference sequence). This CDR3 reads CASSLRDGSYEQYF. The CDR3 coding sequence is TGTGCCAGCAGCTTGAGGGACGGATCCTACGAGCAGTACTTC.

The chain has TRBV6-5 and TRBJ2-3, with a weak D call TRBD2 (6 bases). The CDR3 covers 19 residues. Trimming removed 4 bases at V and 0 bases at J, with 23 bases between. Germline V lookup: CDR1 MNHEY, CDR2 SVGAGI. The CDR3 loop is CASSSRQLAGPTSTDTQYF. In DNA form, the CDR3 reads TGTGCCAGCAGTTCCCGACAGTTGGCGGGGCCTACAAGCACAGATACGCAGTATTTT.

This clonotype was counted many times. The chain is built from TRBV3-1 and TRBJ2-7; the D gene is possibly TRBD1 (5 bases). CDR1 and CDR2 (germline): LGHDT, YNNKEL (reference sequence). This CDR3 region has 14 residues. Trimming took off 0 bases at V and 0 bases at J, with 6 bases between the two ends. CDR3 in DNA: TGTGCCAGCAGCCAAGAGACAGTCTCCTACGAGCAGTACTTC. Translation gives CASSQETVSYEQYF.

This clonotype appeared many times. The chain links TRBV7-9 to TRBJ1-6, with 9 bases that match TRBD1. The CDR3 totals 16 residues. V dropped 6 bases and J dropped 3; count of bases not matched to a gene: 6. Germline CDR1 SEHNR, CDR2 FQNEAQ (reference sequence). The CDR3 DNA sequence: TGTGCCAGCAGGGCCGGGACAGGGAGCTATAATTCACCCCTCCACTTT. Residues: CASRAGTGSYNSPLHF.

The rearrangement links TRBV7-8 to TRBJ1-2; TRBD1 matches at 9 bases. The CDR3 is made up of 15 amino acids. CDR1 and CDR2 (germline): SGHVS, FQNEAQ. Unmatched junction bases numbered 3, after V lost 4 bases and J lost 0 bases. The CDR3 region has the DNA TGTGCCAGCAGCTACGGGACAGGGACTAACTATGGCTACACCTTC. Amino acid sequence: CASSYGTGTNYGYTF.

There are a few counts of this clonotype. V usage is TRBV20-1 and J usage is TRBJ1-2, with TRBD1 identical over 10 bases. With 3 bases clipped from V and 4 bases from J, the junction kept 5 bases outside the gene matches. Looked up from germline, CDR1 is DFQATT and CDR2 is SNEGSKA (reference sequence). The CDR3 has 14 amino acids. CDR3 protein: CSASAGQGFYGYTF. CDR3 DNA: TGCAGTGCTAGCGCGGGACAGGGGTTCTATGGCTACACCTTC.

This clonotype was detected many times. The chain recombines TRBV4-1 with TRBJ2-7; the match to TRBD1 covers 7 bases. The CDR3 consists of 14 residues. Germline CDR1 MGHRA, CDR2 YSYEKL. The V segment lost 0 bases and the J segment 3 bases; nucleotides outside the gene matches: 2. The CDR3 DNA is TGCGCCAGCAGCCAAGATAGGGACAGCTACGAGCAGTACTTC. It specifies CASSQDRDSYEQYF.

In this sample, this clonotype turned up many times. The V and J genes are TRBV10-3 and TRBJ2-7; D is possibly TRBD1 or TRBD2 (5 bases each). CDR1 is ENHRY, CDR2 SYGVKD, per germline. This CDR3 comprises 15 residues. V dropped 6 bases and J dropped 5 bases, with 20 bases sitting between them. This chain's CDR3 is CAISEPRAGTHEQYF. CDR3 sequence (DNA): TGTGCCATCAGCGAACCAAGGGCAGGGACCCACGAGCAGTACTTC.

This clonotype was counted ten times or more. The chain carries TRBV12-3 or TRBV12-4 and TRBJ1-2; TRBD1 agrees at 8 bases. J was trimmed by 4 bases and V by 5 bases; bases with no gene match: 3. The CDR3 sequence is 13 residues long. For the CDR3, the DNA is TGTGCCAGCAGTGCCGGACAGGGCTATGGCTACACCTTC. Translated: CASSAGQGYGYTF.

The chain recombines TRBV6-5 with TRBJ1-4; TRBD1 matches at 7 bases. Germline CDR1 and CDR2: MNHEY and SVGAGI. V shed 10 bases and J 7 bases; nucleotides not matched to a gene: 9. This CDR3 has 13 amino acids. CDR3 DNA: TGTGCCAACTCCGGGACAGTTACTGAAAAACTGTTTTTT. It encodes CANSGTVTEKLFF.

The V and J genes are TRBV19 and TRBJ2-7, with 8 bases that match TRBD2. The germline gives CDR1 LNHDA, CDR2 SQIVND (reference sequence). The CDR3 loop spans 14 amino acids. The junction had 9 bases not matched to a gene; V was cut back by 9 bases and J by 2 bases. The CDR3 bases are TGTGCCAGCACCCGAACCGGGGGGGCCTACGAGCAGTACTTC. Its protein product is CASTRTGGAYEQYF.

This clonotype was found many times. The chain is built from TRBV20-1 and TRBJ2-2; D not resolved. The CDR3 is made up of 14 amino acids. Germline V CDR1 and CDR2: DFQATT, SNEGSKA (reference sequence). Trimming stripped 0 bases from V and 6 bases from J, with 11 bases between. CDR3: CSARDRRKSGELFF. The CDR3 DNA follows: TGCAGTGCTAGAGATAGAAGGAAGTCCGGGGAGCTGTTTTTT.

J is TRBJ1-1 and V is TRBV18, with 7 bases identical to TRBD1. The V gene's germline CDR1 is KGHSH and CDR2 LQKENI. The CDR3 consists of 15 residues. Losses at the gene ends were 4 bases for V and 1 base for J; bases not matched to a gene: 6. The CDR3 DNA is TGTGCCAGCTCACGCGCCGGGACAGCGAACACTGAAGCTTTCTTT. It yields the protein CASSRAGTANTEAFF.

The chain joins TRBV12-3 or TRBV12-4 to TRBJ1-4; D might be TRBD1 (5 bases). V lost 6 bases and J 4 bases, leaving 18 bases between the germline ends. CDR3 length: 16 residues. CDR3 sequence (DNA): TGTGCCAGCAGCCCCAACCAGGGAGGAGGTAATGAAAAACTGTTTTTT. Translating it yields CASSPNQGGGNEKLFF.

The J gene is TRBJ1-2, the V gene TRBV10-3; D not certain. The CDR3 is 16 residues long. Germline lookup yields CDR1 ENHRY and CDR2 SYGVKD. V was pared by 0 bases and J by 4 bases, with 15 bases between. The CDR3 nucleotides read TGTGCCATCAGTGAGTCTGGGGTCGGGTCCCCCTATGGCTACACCTTC. This codes for CAISESGVGSPYGYTF.

This clonotype occurred a few times. The V call is TRBV9, the J call TRBJ1-2; the D gene is possibly TRBD1 (5 bases). Germline V gene data show CDR1 as SGDLS and CDR2 as YYNGEE. V lost 2 bases to trimming and J lost 7 bases, with 15 bases between them. This CDR3 spans 14 amino acids. The CDR3 protein is CASSVGTAAGGYTF. The CDR3 region has the DNA TGTGCCAGCAGCGTGGGGACCGCGGCTGGTGGCTACACCTTC.

There are many counts of this clonotype. CDR3 loop: CASSGGYEAFF. DNA of the CDR3: TGTGCCAGCAGTGGGGGATATGAAGCTTTCTTT. The chain carries TRBV27 and TRBJ1-1, with D perhaps TRBD1 (5 bases). CDR3 length equals 11 residues. Germline-derived CDR1 and CDR2 are MNHEY and SMNVEV (reference sequence). V dropped 5 bases and J dropped 7 bases, with 8 bases sitting between them.

This chain links TRBV4-3 with TRBJ1-1; D unresolved. Trimming cost V 0 bases and J 5 bases, with 19 bases left between them. Germline V gene lookup returns CDR1 LGHNA and CDR2 YSLEER. The CDR3 runs to 17 residues. The CDR3 here is CASSQDIVRERGTEAFF. CDR3 bases: TGCGCCAGCAGCCAAGATATTGTAAGGGAAAGAGGGACTGAAGCTTTCTTT.

This clonotype was seen ten or more times. The CDR3, as DNA: TGTGCCAGCAGCCCTAGGTTCGCAGCGGGCTATTACACAGATACGCAGTATTTT. The encoded protein is CASSPRFAAGYYTDTQYF. The chain has TRBV27 and TRBJ2-3; TRBD2 is a possible D gene (6 bases). Germline loops: CDR1 MNHEY, CDR2 SMNVEV (reference sequence). Trimming took off 6 bases at V and 2 bases at J, with 24 bases between the two ends. The CDR3 runs 18 residues.

The sample holds many counts of this clonotype. The rearrangement uses TRBV20-1 and TRBJ2-1, with D maybe TRBD2 (6 bases). V lost 5 bases to trimming and J lost 8 bases, with 16 bases between them. From germline, CDR1 is DFQATT and CDR2 SNEGSKA (reference sequence). The CDR3 totals 13 residues. In DNA, the CDR3 is TGCAGTGCTTTACGCCTAGCGTTACATGAGCAGTTCTTC. It yields the protein CSALRLALHEQFF.

This clonotype showed up many times. The chain joins TRBV6-5 to TRBJ1-2; maybe TRBD1 (5 bases). Germline V gene lookup returns CDR1 MNHEY and CDR2 SVGAGI. With 6 bases removed from V and 8 bases from J, the gap between germline ends came to 16 bases. The CDR3 spans 13 residues. CDR3: CASSRGQGSGYTF. The DNA of the CDR3 is TGTGCCAGCAGCAGAGGCCAGGGAAGCGGCTACACCTTC.

This clonotype was seen only a few times. The chain carries TRBV4-1 and TRBJ2-3; 10 bases agree with TRBD2. Trimming took 1 base from V and 3 from J; bases not matched to a gene: 10. This CDR3 region has 18 residues. The V gene's germline CDR1 is MGHRA and CDR2 YSYEKL. CDR3 DNA: TGCGCCAGCAGCCAAGTCGCCGGTACAGCGGGGGGGACAGATACGCAGTATTTT. This translates into CASSQVAGTAGGTDTQYF.